The 13 T cell receptor beta chains given below trace back to one sample, sequenced in a study of blood T cell repertoires in COVID-19. Sequenced by immunoSEQ multiplex PCR; TCRdb stores in-frame clones only, minus some. In the table there are 80,000 to 95,000 clones, roughly nine tenths of which are singletons. The sequencing input was peripheral blood. These receptors originate from a human donor with active COVID-19. The donor label of this sample is uncertain.

This rearrangement joins TRBV25-1 to TRBJ1-2; tentatively, D is TRBD1 (6 bases). CDR1 and CDR2 (germline): MGHDK, SYGVNS. The CDR3 length is 14 residues. The V end lost 1 base, the J end lost 8 bases, and 14 bases lay between the germline ends. CDR3 region: CASSESLGAAGYTF. The DNA of the CDR3 is TGTGCCAGCAGTGAATCTTTGGGGGCGGCGGGCTACACCTTC.

This clone has just one count. The J gene is TRBJ1-1, the V gene TRBV3-1 (or the pseudogene TRBV3-2), with 9 bases that match TRBD1. Per the germline V gene, CDR1 is LGHDT and CDR2 is YNNKEL (reference sequence). The junction had 7 bases not matched to a gene; V was cut back by 5 bases and J by 9 bases. The CDR3 runs to 13 residues. As DNA, the CDR3 is TGTGCCAGCAGCTCTACAGGGGGCGCGAAAGCTTTCTTT. This sequence encodes CASSSTGGAKAFF.

This clone was counted a single time. This rearrangement joins TRBV7-9 to TRBJ2-2; TRBD1 aligns across 11 bases. V was clipped by 5 bases and J by 4 bases; unmatched bases: 3. The CDR3 consists of 15 residues. CDR1 and CDR2 (germline): SEHNR, FQNEAQ (reference sequence). The CDR3 region is CASSGGTGGTGELFF. The CDR3 region has the DNA TGTGCCAGCAGCGGCGGGACAGGGGGCACCGGGGAGCTGTTTTTT.

This chain joins TRBV7-3 and TRBJ1-2; possibly TRBD1 for D (6 bases). Deletions cut 4 bases from V and 5 bases from J, with 11 bases between. Germline values: CDR1 SGHTA, CDR2 FQGTGA. This CDR3 has 13 amino acids. The chain's CDR3 is CASSSLRGYGYTF. CDR3 DNA sequence: TGTGCCAGCAGCTCCCTCAGGGGTTATGGCTACACCTTC.

J is TRBJ2-1 and V is TRBV6-5, with 8 nucleotides matching TRBD1. This CDR3 spans 15 amino acids. J was trimmed by 8 bases and V by 2 bases; bases with no gene match: 8. Germline V gene data show CDR1 as MNHEY and CDR2 as SVGAGI. The CDR3 protein is CASSYGAGGAYEQFF. DNA for the CDR3: TGTGCCAGCAGTTACGGGGCAGGGGGCGCGTATGAGCAGTTCTTC.

The gene calls are TRBV19 and TRBJ2-3, with D hard to call. The CDR3 is 14 residues long. V shed 3 bases and J shed 9 bases, with 16 bases lying between them. Germline V gives CDR1 LNHDA, CDR2 SQIVND (reference sequence). The DNA for the CDR3 is TGTGCCAGTAGTATCAGGTCTTCGGCAGTGACGCAGTATTTT. This translates into CASSIRSSAVTQYF.

CDR3 nucleotide sequence: TGTGCCAGTAGCGTCGACAGGAGCTCCTACAATGAGCAGTTCTTC. Encoded protein: CASSVDRSSYNEQFF. This chain links TRBV19 with TRBJ2-1; tentatively, D is TRBD1 (6 bases). Trimming took 6 bases from V and 0 from J, leaving 12 bases between them. The CDR3 is made up of 15 amino acids. Germline-derived CDR1 and CDR2 are LNHDA and SQIVND (reference sequence).

The rearrangement uses TRBV4-1 and TRBJ2-1; D remains unclear. The ends were cut back, 0 bases at V and 8 bases at J, with 20 bases in the middle. CDR1 is MGHRA and CDR2 is YSYEKL in the germline V gene. This CDR3 is built from 17 residues. CDR3 nucleotide sequence: TGCGCCAGCAGCCAAGATCAAGTCAGGTCGGCGTGGGATGAGCAGTTCTTC. It codes for CASSQDQVRSAWDEQFF.

This rearrangement joins TRBV6-5 to TRBJ1-1, with D possibly matching TRBD1 (6 bases). The CDR3 is made up of 11 amino acids. Germline CDR1 is MNHEY and CDR2 is SVGAGI. V shed 6 bases and J shed 4 bases, with 6 bases lying between them. CDR3 sequence: CASRQGTEAFF. The CDR3 DNA sequence: TGTGCCAGCAGACAGGGCACTGAAGCTTTCTTT.

The chain is built from TRBV11-3 and TRBJ2-7, with 11 bases identical to TRBD1. The CDR3 has 15 residues. Germline CDR1 reads SGHNT; CDR2 reads YENEEA. V shed 4 bases, J shed 1 base, and the junction held 3 bases outside the gene matches. In nucleotides, the CDR3 is TGTGCCAGCAGCTCACGGGACAGGGGGTCCTACGAGCAGTACTTC. It is translated as CASSSRDRGSYEQYF. Variable domain in full (rest from reference TRBV11-3 and TRBJ2-7): EAGVVQSPRYKIIEKKQPVAFWCNPISGHNTLYWYLQNLGQGPELLIRYENEEAVDDSQLPKDRFSAERLKGVDSTLKIQPAELGDSAVYLCASSSRDRGSYEQYFGPGTRLTVT.

This clone came up a few times. The gene calls are TRBV7-3 and TRBJ2-7; 7 positions agree with TRBD1. V shed 7 bases and J 7 bases; nucleotides not matched to a gene: 7. Looked up from germline, CDR1 is SGHTA and CDR2 is FQGTGA. This CDR3 has 12 amino acids. CDR3 sequence: CASTLDREEQYF. DNA of the CDR3: TGTGCCAGCACCCTAGACAGGGAAGAGCAGTACTTC.

The chain combines TRBV2 with TRBJ2-1; 11 positions match TRBD2. The V gene's germline CDR1 is SNHLY and CDR2 FYNNEI. This CDR3 is built from 15 residues. V trimming: 8 bases; J trimming: 3 bases; junction bases outside the gene matches: 6. The CDR3 nucleotides read TGTGCCAGCCAGATAGCGGGGGGGCTCTACAATGAGCAGTTCTTC. Translation gives CASQIAGGLYNEQFF.

The chain is built from TRBV19 and TRBJ2-3; 11 bases map to TRBD1. Germline V gene data show CDR1 as LNHDA and CDR2 as SQIVND (reference sequence). The V segment lost 5 bases and the J segment 2 bases; nucleotides outside the gene matches: 3. The CDR3 spans 15 residues. The DNA for the CDR3 is TGTGCCAGTAGTCTTGGACAGGGGGCCACAGATACGCAGTATTTT. Residues: CASSLGQGATDTQYF. The whole variable domain, remainder taken from reference TRBV19 and TRBJ2-3, is DGGITQSPKYLFRKEGQNVTLSCEQNLNHDAMYWYRQDPGQGLRLIYYSQIVNDFQKGDIAEGYSVSREKKESFPLTVTSAQKNPTAFYLCASSLGQGATDTQYFGPGTRLTVL.